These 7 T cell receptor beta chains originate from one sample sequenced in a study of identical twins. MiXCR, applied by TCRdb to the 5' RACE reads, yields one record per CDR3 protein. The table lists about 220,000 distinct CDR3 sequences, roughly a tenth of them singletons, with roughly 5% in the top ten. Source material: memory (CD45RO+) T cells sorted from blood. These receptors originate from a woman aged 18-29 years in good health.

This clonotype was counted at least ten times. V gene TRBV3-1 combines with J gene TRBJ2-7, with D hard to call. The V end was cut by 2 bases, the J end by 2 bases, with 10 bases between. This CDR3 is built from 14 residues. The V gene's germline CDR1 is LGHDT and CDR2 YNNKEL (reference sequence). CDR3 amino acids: CASSQWSAAYEQYF. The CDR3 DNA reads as TGTGCCAGCAGCCAATGGAGCGCAGCCTACGAGCAGTACTTC.

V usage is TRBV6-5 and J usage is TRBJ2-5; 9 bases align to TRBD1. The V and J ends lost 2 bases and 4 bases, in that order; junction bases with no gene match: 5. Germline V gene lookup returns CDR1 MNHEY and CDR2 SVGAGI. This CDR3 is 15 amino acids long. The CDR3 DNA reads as TGTGCCAGCAGTTACCCCGGACAGGGGAGAGAGACCCAGTACTTC. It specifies CASSYPGQGRETQYF.

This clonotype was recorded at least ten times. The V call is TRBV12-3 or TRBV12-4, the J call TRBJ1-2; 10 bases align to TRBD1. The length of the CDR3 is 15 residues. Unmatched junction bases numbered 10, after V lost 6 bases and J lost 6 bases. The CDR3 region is CASSPQGQGLNGYTF. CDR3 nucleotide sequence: TGTGCCAGCAGCCCCCAGGGACAGGGGCTCAATGGCTACACCTTC.

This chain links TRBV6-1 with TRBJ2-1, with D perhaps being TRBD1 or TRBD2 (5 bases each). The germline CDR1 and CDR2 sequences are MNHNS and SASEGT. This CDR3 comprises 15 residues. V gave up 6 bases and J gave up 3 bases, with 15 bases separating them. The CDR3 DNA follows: TGTGCCAGCAGCCCCGTTCCTGGGGGCTACAATGAGCAGTTCTTC. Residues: CASSPVPGGYNEQFF.

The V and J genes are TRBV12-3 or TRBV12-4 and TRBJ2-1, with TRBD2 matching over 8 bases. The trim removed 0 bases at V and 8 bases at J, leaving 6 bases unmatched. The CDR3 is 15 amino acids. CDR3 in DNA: TGTGCCAGCAGTTTAGCGCTCAGCGGGGGATATGAGCAGTTCTTC. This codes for CASSLALSGGYEQFF.

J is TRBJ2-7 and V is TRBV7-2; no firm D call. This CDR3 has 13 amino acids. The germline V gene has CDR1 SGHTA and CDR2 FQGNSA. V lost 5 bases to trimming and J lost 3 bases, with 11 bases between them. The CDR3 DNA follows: TGTGCCAGCAGCCTCACCCCCCGCTACGAGCAGTACTTC. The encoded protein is CASSLTPRYEQYF.

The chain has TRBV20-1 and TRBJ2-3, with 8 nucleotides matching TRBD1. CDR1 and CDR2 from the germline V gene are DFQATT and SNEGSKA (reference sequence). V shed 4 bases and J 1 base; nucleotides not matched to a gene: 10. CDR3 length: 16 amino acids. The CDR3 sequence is CSAKGSGQGGTDTQYF. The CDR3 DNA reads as TGCAGTGCTAAGGGATCAGGACAGGGTGGCACAGATACGCAGTATTTT.